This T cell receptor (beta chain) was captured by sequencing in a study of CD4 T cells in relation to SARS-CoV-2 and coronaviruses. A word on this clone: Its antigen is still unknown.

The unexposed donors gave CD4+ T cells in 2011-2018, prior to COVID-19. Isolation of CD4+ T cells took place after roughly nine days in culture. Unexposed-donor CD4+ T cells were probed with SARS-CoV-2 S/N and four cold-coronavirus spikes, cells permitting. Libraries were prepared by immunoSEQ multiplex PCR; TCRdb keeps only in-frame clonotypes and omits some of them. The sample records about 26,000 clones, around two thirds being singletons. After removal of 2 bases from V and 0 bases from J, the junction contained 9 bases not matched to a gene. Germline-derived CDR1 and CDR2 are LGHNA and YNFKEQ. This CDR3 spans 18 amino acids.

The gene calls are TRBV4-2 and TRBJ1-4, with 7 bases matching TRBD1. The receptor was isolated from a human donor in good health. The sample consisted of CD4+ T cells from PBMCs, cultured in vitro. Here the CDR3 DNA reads TGTGCCAGCAGCCAACGGTTCGGACAGGTAGCAACTAATGAAAAACTGTTTTTT. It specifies CASSQRFGQVATNEKLFF.